A selection of T cell receptor beta chains follows, all from one sample in a study of blood T cell repertoires in COVID-19. Measured with immunoSEQ multiplex PCR; TCRdb has only the in-frame clones, and not every one. The sample shows 150,000 or so clones, approximately 80% of them seen only once. The sequenced sample was peripheral blood. The source is an elderly woman with acute or convalescent COVID-19. Each CDR3 is given with its conserved first and last residue. A D gene is named only where the DNA matches it firmly. Clone size is given for some rows only: seen once, a few or many times, or a class if the clone is expanded.

size: .
V: TRBV7-6
J: TRBJ2-5
D: TRBD2
DNA: TGTGCCAGCAGCCCCCGTTGGTCTAGCGGGGCGCCGTACCAAGAGACCCAGTACTTC
CDR3: CASSPRWSSGAPYQETQYF

size: .
V: TRBV3-1/TRBV3-2
J: TRBJ1-1
D: .
DNA: TGTGCCAGCAGCAATTTTGGGGCAGAAGCTTTCTTT
CDR3: CASSNFGAEAFF

size: .
V: TRBV6-5
J: TRBJ2-7
D: TRBD1
DNA: TGTGCCAGCAGTTACGGACAGGGCGACGAGCAGTACTTC
CDR3: CASSYGQGDEQYF

size: few
V: TRBV3-1/TRBV3-2
J: TRBJ1-1
D: .
DNA: TGTGCCAGCAGTCCAACCCCGCAGGGGTCAGCTTTCTTT
CDR3: CASSPTPQGSAFF

size: .
V: TRBV3-1/TRBV3-2
J: TRBJ1-1
D: .
DNA: TGTGCCAGCAGCCTGCTACGGGGGGCGAACACTGAAGCTTTCTTT
CDR3: CASSLLRGANTEAFF

size: .
V: TRBV5-5
J: TRBJ1-3
D: TRBD1
DNA: TGTGCCAGCAGCTTGGATGGGACAGGAGGAAACACCATATATTTT
CDR3: CASSLDGTGGNTIYF

size: .
V: TRBV5-1
J: TRBJ2-1
D: .
DNA: TGCGCCAGCAGCCTCTTTGGCGGAGGATTAAGCTCCTACAATGAGCAGTTCTTC
CDR3: CASSLFGGGLSSYNEQFF

size: few
V: TRBV5-1
J: TRBJ1-2
D: TRBD1
DNA: TGCGCCAGCAGCTTGGAGGGGACAGCCACTTATGGCTACACCTTC
CDR3: CASSLEGTATYGYTF

size: .
V: TRBV2
J: TRBJ1-2
D: .
DNA: TGTGCCAGCAGCGAGACTGGCTATGGCTACACCTTC
CDR3: CASSETGYGYTF

size: .
V: TRBV5-4
J: TRBJ1-4
D: .
DNA: TGTGCCAGCAGCGGCAGGGTCGGGCCTAATGAAAAACTGTTTTTT
CDR3: CASSGRVGPNEKLFF

size: .
V: TRBV9
J: TRBJ1-1
D: .
DNA: TGTGCCAGCAGCGTAGGGCAGGGCCAAAGGGCTTTCTTT
CDR3: CASSVGQGQRAFF

size: once
V: TRBV11-2
J: TRBJ1-6
D: TRBD1
DNA: TGTGCCAGCAGCCTCTTAGGGACAGATAATTCACCCCTCCACTTT
CDR3: CASSLLGTDNSPLHF

size: once
V: TRBV24-1
J: TRBJ1-2
D: TRBD1
DNA: TGTGCCACCAGTGATTTAGGGGACAGTTACTTCTATGGCTACACCTTC
CDR3: CATSDLGDSYFYGYTF

size: few
V: TRBV5-1
J: TRBJ2-2
D: .
DNA: TGCGCCAGCAGCTTGGCCGAACTAGCATTGGCCGGGGAGCTGTTTTTT
CDR3: CASSLAELALAGELFF

size: .
V: TRBV6-2/TRBV6-3
J: TRBJ2-7
D: TRBD1
DNA: TGTGCCAGCAGTTCGGGGACAGGGTTCTCCTACGAGCAGTACTTC
CDR3: CASSSGTGFSYEQYF

size: .
V: TRBV5-1
J: TRBJ2-1
D: .
DNA: TGCGCCAGCAGCTTCACTTACTCCTACAATGAGCAGTTCTTC
CDR3: CASSFTYSYNEQFF

size: .
V: TRBV12-3/TRBV12-4
J: TRBJ2-3
D: .
DNA: TGTGCCAGCACCACAATCGCCACAGATACGCAGTATTTT
CDR3: CASTTIATDTQYF

size: .
V: TRBV9
J: TRBJ1-4
D: TRBD1
DNA: TGTGCCAGCAGCGTAGGGACAGGTGTTGCTGAAAAACTGTTTTTT
CDR3: CASSVGTGVAEKLFF

size: once
V: TRBV5-1
J: TRBJ2-5
D: TRBD2
DNA: TGCGCCAGCAGCAAAGGACTAGCGGGTCAAGAGACCCAGTACTTC
CDR3: CASSKGLAGQETQYF

size: .
V: TRBV10-3
J: TRBJ2-5
D: TRBD2
DNA: TGTGCCACGCAAGCGGGGGGGACTGGGGAGACCCAGTACTTC
CDR3: CATQAGGTGETQYF

size: few
V: TRBV5-1
J: TRBJ1-2
D: .
DNA: TGCGCCAGCAGCTTGGTTGGCGGGGGCTATGGCTACACCTTC
CDR3: CASSLVGGGYGYTF

size: few
V: TRBV19
J: TRBJ2-7
D: .
DNA: TGTGCCAGTAGTACGCCCAAGGACTCCAGATACGAGCAGTACTTC
CDR3: CASSTPKDSRYEQYF

size: .
V: TRBV5-1
J: TRBJ2-1
D: .
DNA: TGCGCCAGCAGTATAGACAGGTGGAATTACAATGAGCAGTTCTTC
CDR3: CASSIDRWNYNEQFF

size: .
V: TRBV5-4
J: TRBJ2-5
D: .
DNA: TGTGCCAGCAGCGCTGGGACAAGCAAAGAGACCCAGTACTTC
CDR3: CASSAGTSKETQYF

size: .
V: TRBV5-1
J: TRBJ1-2
D: .
DNA: TGCGCCAGCAGCTTGGGGAGCAACCACTACTATGGCTACACCTTC
CDR3: CASSLGSNHYYGYTF

size: .
V: TRBV5-1
J: TRBJ1-2
D: .
DNA: TGCGCCAGCAGCTTGGCGAGACAGGCCTCCGGGAACTATGGCTACACCTTC
CDR3: CASSLARQASGNYGYTF

size: once
V: TRBV19
J: TRBJ2-5
D: TRBD1
DNA: TGTGCCAGTAGTCGGAGACAGGGCCAAGAGACCCAGTACTTC
CDR3: CASSRRQGQETQYF

size: few
V: TRBV7-9
J: TRBJ1-1
D: .
DNA: TGTGCCAGCAGCTTGGGAACAGGGTACGCTTTCTTT
CDR3: CASSLGTGYAFF

size: .
V: TRBV10-1
J: TRBJ2-1
D: TRBD1
DNA: TGCGCCAGCAGTGAGTCTTTTGGACAGGGAGTACCCCCCCTCTACAATGAGCAGTTCTTC
CDR3: CASSESFGQGVPPLYNEQFF

size: .
V: TRBV6-2/TRBV6-3
J: TRBJ2-7
D: .
DNA: TGTGCCAGCAGTCTTACCGGGACATTCTACGAGCAGTACTTC
CDR3: CASSLTGTFYEQYF

size: .
V: TRBV21-1
J: TRBJ1-5
D: .
DNA: TGTGCCAGCAGCAAAGAGACCTCTGGGACAGGAGACAACTTTCATGACGGGCCCCAGCATTTT
CDR3: CASSKETSGTGDNFHDGPQHF

size: .
V: TRBV9
J: TRBJ1-1
D: TRBD1
DNA: TGTGCCAGCAGCCCGGACAGGTACACTGAAGCTTTCTTT
CDR3: CASSPDRYTEAFF

size: few
V: TRBV7-9
J: TRBJ2-1
D: .
DNA: TGTGCCAGCAGCTCCCGCCGAAACATACTAGGGGGTGAGCAGTTCTTC
CDR3: CASSSRRNILGGEQFF

size: few
V: TRBV6-4
J: TRBJ2-2
D: .
DNA: TGTGCCAGCAGTGAGAGACTAGATACCGGGGAGCTGTTTTTT
CDR3: CASSERLDTGELFF

size: .
V: TRBV13
J: TRBJ2-1
D: TRBD2
DNA: TGTGCCAGCAGCCTCCTAATACGGGGGGACTCCTACAATGAGCAGTTCTTC
CDR3: CASSLLIRGDSYNEQFF

size: .
V: TRBV5-1
J: TRBJ2-3
D: TRBD2
DNA: TGCGCCAGCAGCTTGGATTTCGGCGGGGGGGCCAGCCGGACAGATACGCAGTATTTT
CDR3: CASSLDFGGGASRTDTQYF

size: .
V: TRBV7-9
J: TRBJ2-1
D: TRBD2
DNA: TGTGCCAGCAGCTTATATACTAGCGGGAACCACAATGAGCAGTTCTTC
CDR3: CASSLYTSGNHNEQFF

size: .
V: TRBV7-8
J: TRBJ1-5
D: .
DNA: TGTGCCAGCAGCTCCTTTCGGGGGAGGGATCAGCCCCAGCATTTT
CDR3: CASSSFRGRDQPQHF

size: .
V: TRBV6-5
J: TRBJ1-1
D: .
DNA: TGTGCCAGCAGTTCCATGGCCCAGAGGACTTTCTTT
CDR3: CASSSMAQRTFF

size: .
V: TRBV4-1
J: TRBJ2-7
D: TRBD1
DNA: TGCGCCAGCAGCCAGGGACAGATCTACGAGCAGTACTTC
CDR3: CASSQGQIYEQYF

size: .
V: TRBV11-2
J: TRBJ1-6
D: .
DNA: TGTGCCAGCACCAAAACGCAGGTTAATAATTCACCCCTCCACTTT
CDR3: CASTKTQVNNSPLHF

size: .
V: TRBV7-8
J: TRBJ1-4
D: TRBD1
DNA: TGTGCCAGCAGCTGGAGTTTGGGCCAGGGGGTCGAAAAACTGTTTTTT
CDR3: CASSWSLGQGVEKLFF

size: .
V: TRBV11-2
J: TRBJ2-3
D: .
DNA: TGTGCCAGCAGCTCCCGGGTGGCAAATACGCAGTATTTT
CDR3: CASSSRVANTQYF

size: .
V: TRBV7-9
J: TRBJ2-7
D: .
DNA: TGTGCCAGCACTTCCCCGCCGGGGTACGAGCAGTACTTC
CDR3: CASTSPPGYEQYF

size: .
V: TRBV27
J: TRBJ1-1
D: .
DNA: TGTGCCAGCAGCCCCGGACAGAACACTGAAGCTTTCTTT
CDR3: CASSPGQNTEAFF

size: .
V: TRBV11-1
J: TRBJ1-6
D: .
DNA: TGTGCCAGCAGCTTAGAGGACATTGGAAGTTCACCCCTCCACTTT
CDR3: CASSLEDIGSSPLHF